This TCR beta chain was captured by sequencing in a study of Graves' ophthalmopathy and Graves' hyperthyroidism. Findings of the study overall: The model predicted ophthalmopathy progression with 60% to 71% sensitivity and around 72% specificity.

The V gene's germline CDR1 is MGHRA and CDR2 YSYEKL. The V gene lost 0 bases and the J gene lost 5 bases, with 10 bases spanning the gap. The CDR3 is 14 amino acids. Ophthalmopathy donors were characterized by moderate-to-severe activity, CAS of at least 3, NOSPECS of at least 4, and duration under 3 months. Orbital computed tomography and thyroid ultrasound, along with TRAb, serum thyroxine and clinical symptoms, underpinned diagnosis. This clonotype was detected ten times or more. The antigen is not known. CDR3 regions of TCR beta were amplified from RNA transcripts. An opening RT-PCR round employed HTBI primers and preceded a second-round multiplex PCR. TCRdb reprocessed the multiplex PCR reads with MiXCR, giving one entry per CDR3 protein. The repertoire has 300,000 to 350,000 distinct CDR3 sequences, about a sixth of them found once; the top ten carry 9% to 15%.

Material: peripheral blood. The origin of this receptor is an adult man with Graves' ophthalmopathy. The chain has TRBV4-1 and TRBJ2-5; D is unclear. For the CDR3, the DNA is TGCGCCAGCAGCCAAGATCAAAGGTCGGAGACCCAGTACTTC. This encodes CASSQDQRSETQYF.